This T cell receptor (beta chain) was sequenced for a study of T-cell reconstitution after alpha-beta-depleted transplantation in children. This CDR3 spans 17 amino acids. CDR1 is DFQATT and CDR2 is SNEGSKA in the germline V gene (reference sequence). The ends lost 0 bases at V and 2 bases at J; junction bases unmatched: 10. TCRbeta library construction was performed incorporating unique molecular identifiers. TCRdb reanalysed the PCR reads using MiXCR and keeps one entry per CDR3 protein. This sample has hundreds of thousands of distinct CDR3 sequences, with around 11% found just once. The table lists this clonotype with many counts.

The source was PBMCs from the stem cell graft donor, collected from the stem cell graft. The TCR sequence derives from a human donor who donated a stem cell graft to a child with acute lymphoblastic leukemia. The V and J genes are TRBV20-1 and TRBJ2-5; 9 bases are shared with TRBD1. CDR3 DNA: TGCAGTGCTAGAGATAACACAGGGGGCTGGGGGCAAGAGACCCAGTACTTC. Translating gives CSARDNTGGWGQETQYF.